The sequence of this TCR beta chain was determined in a study of human T cells and chemical hapten exposure. CDR3 length: 16 amino acids. Trimming removed 0 bases at V and 3 bases at J, with 14 bases between. Germline lookup yields CDR1 KGHSH and CDR2 LQKENI. The library tagged individual cDNA molecules with unique molecular identifiers. Methods used by the authors: A per-sample median of about 95,000 TCRs was observed, with counts ranging from about 20,000 to 750,000. MiXCR, applied by TCRdb to the RACE reads, yields one record per CDR3 protein. The V and J calls, along with clone size, are taken from TCRdb and not from the paper's own processing. This sample has 360,000 or so distinct CDR3 sequences, with around 6% found just once. The time point denotes: patch test 2, 6 weeks after DPC sensitization. Treatment here: therapeutic diphenylcyclopropenone sensitization with weekly scalp DPC. Patients had alopecia, were aged 18 to 70, and were not pregnant.

This clonotype was obtained from a woman aged 18-30 years with alopecia areata. Some clones in this sample may be carry-over from other donors' samples. The rearrangement uses TRBV18 and TRBJ1-1; D is ambiguous. This specimen was whole blood, taken in connection with sensitization to the hapten diphenylcyclopropenone (DPC). DNA for the CDR3: TGTGCCAGCTCACCACCGACCGACGGCTCTCACACTGAAGCTTTCTTT. This encodes CASSPPTDGSHTEAFF.